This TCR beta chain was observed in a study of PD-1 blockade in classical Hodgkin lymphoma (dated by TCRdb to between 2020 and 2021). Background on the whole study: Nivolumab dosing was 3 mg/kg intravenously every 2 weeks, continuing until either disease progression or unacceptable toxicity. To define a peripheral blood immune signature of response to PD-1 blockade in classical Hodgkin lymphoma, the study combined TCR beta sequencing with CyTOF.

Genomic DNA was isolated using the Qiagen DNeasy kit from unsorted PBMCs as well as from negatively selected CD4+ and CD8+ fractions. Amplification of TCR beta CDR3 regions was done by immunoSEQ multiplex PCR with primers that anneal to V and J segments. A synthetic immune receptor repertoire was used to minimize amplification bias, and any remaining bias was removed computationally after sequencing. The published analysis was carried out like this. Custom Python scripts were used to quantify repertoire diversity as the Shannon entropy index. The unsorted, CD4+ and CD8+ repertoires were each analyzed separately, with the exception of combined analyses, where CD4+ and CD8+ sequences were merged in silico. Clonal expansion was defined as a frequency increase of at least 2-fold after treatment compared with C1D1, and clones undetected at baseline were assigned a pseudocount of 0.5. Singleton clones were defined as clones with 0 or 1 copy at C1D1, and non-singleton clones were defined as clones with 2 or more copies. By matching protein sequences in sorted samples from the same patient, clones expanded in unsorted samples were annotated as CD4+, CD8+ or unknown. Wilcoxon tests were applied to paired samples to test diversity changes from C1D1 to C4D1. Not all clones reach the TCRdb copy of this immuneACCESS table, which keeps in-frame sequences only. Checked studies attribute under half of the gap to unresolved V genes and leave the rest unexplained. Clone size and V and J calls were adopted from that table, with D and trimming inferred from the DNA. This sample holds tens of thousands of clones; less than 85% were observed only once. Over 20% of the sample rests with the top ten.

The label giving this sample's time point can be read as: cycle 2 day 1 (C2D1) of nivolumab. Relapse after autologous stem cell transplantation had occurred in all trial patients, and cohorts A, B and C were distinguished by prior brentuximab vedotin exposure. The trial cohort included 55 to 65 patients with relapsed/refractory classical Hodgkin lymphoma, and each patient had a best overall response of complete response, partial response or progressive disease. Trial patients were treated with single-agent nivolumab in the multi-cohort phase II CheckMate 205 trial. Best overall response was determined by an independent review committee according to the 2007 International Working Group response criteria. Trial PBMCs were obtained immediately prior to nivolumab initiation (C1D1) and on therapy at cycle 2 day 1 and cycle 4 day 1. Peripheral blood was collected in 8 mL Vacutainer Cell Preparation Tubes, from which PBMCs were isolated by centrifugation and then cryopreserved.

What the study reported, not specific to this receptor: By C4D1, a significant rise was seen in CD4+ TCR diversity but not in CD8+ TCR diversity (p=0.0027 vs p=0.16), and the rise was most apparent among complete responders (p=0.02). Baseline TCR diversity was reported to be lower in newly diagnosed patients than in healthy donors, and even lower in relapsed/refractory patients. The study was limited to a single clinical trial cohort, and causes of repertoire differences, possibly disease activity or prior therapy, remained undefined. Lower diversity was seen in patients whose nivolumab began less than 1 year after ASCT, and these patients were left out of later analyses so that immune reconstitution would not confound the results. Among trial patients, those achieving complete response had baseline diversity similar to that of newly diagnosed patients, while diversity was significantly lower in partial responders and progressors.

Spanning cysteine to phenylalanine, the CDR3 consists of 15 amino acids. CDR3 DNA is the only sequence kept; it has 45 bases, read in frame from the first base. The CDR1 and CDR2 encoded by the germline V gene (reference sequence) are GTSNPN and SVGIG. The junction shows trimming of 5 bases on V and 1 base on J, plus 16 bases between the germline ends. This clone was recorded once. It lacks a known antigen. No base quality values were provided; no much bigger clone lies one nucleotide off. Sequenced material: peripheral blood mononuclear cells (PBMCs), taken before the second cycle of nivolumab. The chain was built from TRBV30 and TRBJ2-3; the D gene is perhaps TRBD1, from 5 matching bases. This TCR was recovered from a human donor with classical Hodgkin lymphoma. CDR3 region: CAWGRGTTGTDTQYF. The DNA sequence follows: TGTGCCTGGGGAAGGGGCACGACTGGCACAGATACGCAGTATTTT.